Listed here are 9 T cell receptor beta chains from one sample, sequenced in a study of OX40 agonist ivuxolimab in advanced cancers. Some clones are missing from TCRdb's copy, which holds only in-frame ones; the method was immunoSEQ multiplex PCR. This table holds approximately 52,000 clones, approximately 86% found once. The sample in question was CD4+ or CD8+ T cells sorted from blood, obtained in a trial of the OX40 agonist ivuxolimab. The source of these receptors is an adult with an advanced solid tumor such as melanoma, head and neck, liver or kidney cancer.

The chain employs TRBV20-1 and TRBJ1-2; D not resolved. The CDR3 is made up of 10 amino acids. CDR1 DFQATT and CDR2 SNEGSKA come from the germline V gene (reference sequence). Trimming removed 7 bases from V and 2 bases from J, with 5 bases in between. The CDR3 reads CSVLNYGYTF. CDR3 nucleotides: TGCAGTGTACTGAACTATGGCTACACCTTC.

The J gene is TRBJ2-5, the V gene TRBV2, with 8 bases identical to TRBD2. Germline V gene data show CDR1 as SNHLY and CDR2 as FYNNEI. Trimming removed 4 bases from V and 5 bases from J; junction bases left unmatched: 9. The CDR3 is made up of 15 amino acids. CDR3 DNA sequence: TGTGCCAGCAGTGGGGGTCCGGGACTAGGGGAGACCCAGTACTTC. Its protein product is CASSGGPGLGETQYF. Full variable domain (rest looked up from reference TRBV2 and TRBJ2-5): EPEVTQTPSHQVTQMGQEVILRCVPISNHLYFYWYRQILGQKVEFLVSFYNNEISEKSEIFDDQFSVERPDGSNFTLKIRSTKLEDSAMYFCASSGGPGLGETQYFGPGTRLLVL.

The J gene is TRBJ2-3, the V gene TRBV9; no reliable D call. The ends were cut back, 0 bases at V and 1 base at J, with 6 bases in the middle. The CDR3 totals 14 residues. Germline CDR1 SGDLS, CDR2 YYNGEE. The CDR3 here is CASSVGRRTDTQYF. CDR3 coding DNA: TGTGCCAGCAGCGTAGGGAGACGCACAGATACGCAGTATTTT.

V gene TRBV30 combines with J gene TRBJ1-1; D is ambiguous. Germline V CDR1 and CDR2: GTSNPN, SVGIG (reference sequence). V lost 4 bases and J lost 0, with 6 bases in between. CDR3 length: 12 residues. CDR3 bases: TGTGCCTGGACCCTCTTGAACACTGAAGCTTTCTTT. Protein: CAWTLLNTEAFF.

The gene calls are TRBV4-3 and TRBJ1-2; D remains ambiguous. V lost 8 bases to trimming and J lost 2 bases, with 18 bases between them. This CDR3 is built from 15 residues. CDR1 is LGHNA, CDR2 YSLEER, per germline. Written as DNA, the CDR3 is TGCGCCAGCCCCCACGACATCGTGGGAAACTATGGCTACACCTTC. Translated, it gives CASPHDIVGNYGYTF.

The chain carries TRBV6-5 and TRBJ2-3, with D perhaps being TRBD1 or TRBD2 (5 bases each). Germline loops: CDR1 MNHEY, CDR2 SVGAGI. This CDR3 is 15 amino acids long. Trimming stripped 6 bases from V and 0 bases from J, with 13 bases between. CDR3 amino acids: CASSIVWDSTDTQYF. The DNA for the CDR3 is TGTGCCAGCAGCATTGTCTGGGACAGCACAGATACGCAGTATTTT.

The gene calls are TRBV11-2 and TRBJ2-3; D remains unclear. This CDR3 is 17 amino acids long. Between the trimmed V and J ends, which lost 1 base and 0 bases, there was a span of 14 bases. The germline CDR1 and CDR2 sequences are SGHAT and FQNNGV. The CDR3 region is CASSLGKRSDSTDTQYF. CDR3 sequence (DNA): TGTGCCAGCAGCTTAGGAAAACGTTCCGATAGCACAGATACGCAGTATTTT.

Within the sample, this clone is medium-sized (0.01 to 0.1%). The rearrangement uses TRBV7-2 and TRBJ1-3; the D is unclear. The V end was cut by 5 bases, the J end by 4 bases, with 9 bases between. Germline CDR1 reads SGHTA; CDR2 reads FQGNSA. The CDR3 sequence is 13 residues long. As DNA, the CDR3 is TGTGCCAGCAGCCTATCTCGCGGAAACACCATATATTTT. This encodes CASSLSRGNTIYF.

Points on this clone: The same CDR3 arises from other DNA sequences in this sample as well. This chain joins TRBV25-1 and TRBJ2-7; D remains ambiguous. The CDR3 is made up of 18 amino acids. Germline V gives CDR1 MGHDK, CDR2 SYGVNS. V lost 6 bases and J lost 0, with 24 bases in between. CDR3 bases: TGTGCCAGCAGAGGTTTAAGTTCGGCAGGCCTCCACTCCTACGAGCAGTACTTC. This translates into CASRGLSSAGLHSYEQYF.